Each of the 23 T cell receptor beta chains below was sequenced from the same sample in a study of identical twins. Using its own MiXCR run on the 5' RACE reads, TCRdb lists one record per CDR3 protein. The sample records more than 1.5 million distinct CDR3 sequences, around a third being singletons. Source material: cord blood. The receptors were sampled from a newborn girl in good health.

The chain combines TRBV20-1 with TRBJ2-3, with D hard to call. The CDR3 is 14 amino acids. The germline V gene encodes CDR1 DFQATT and CDR2 SNEGSKA (reference sequence). The V end lost 7 bases, the J end lost 4 bases, and 18 bases lay between the germline ends. The CDR3 bases are TGCAGTGTTCCCGTAGTGCAGCCCTCAGATACGCAGTATTTT. As protein: CSVPVVQPSDTQYF.

This chain uses TRBV3-1 with TRBJ1-2; unclear D gene. Between the trimmed V and J ends, which lost 0 bases and 4 bases, there was a span of 15 bases. The germline gives CDR1 LGHDT, CDR2 YNNKEL (reference sequence). The CDR3 sequence is 16 residues long. CDR3 DNA sequence: TGTGCCAGCAGCCAAGACTCCCTCCGCCTTCCCTATGGCTACACCTTC. It yields the protein CASSQDSLRLPYGYTF. Full variable domain (outside the CDR3, taken from reference TRBV3-1 and TRBJ1-2): DTAVSQTPKYLVTQMGNDKSIKCEQNLGHDTMYWYKQDSKKFLKIMFSYNNKELIINETVPNRFSPKSPDKAHLNLHINSLELGDSAVYFCASSQDSLRLPYGYTFGSGTRLTVV.

The chain carries TRBV6-1 and TRBJ2-5; D might be TRBD1 (5 bases). V was clipped by 1 base and J by 5 bases, with 8 bases between them. This CDR3 has 13 residues. Germline lookup yields CDR1 MNHNS and CDR2 SASEGT. CDR3 DNA sequence: TGTGCCAGCAGTGAAGAGGGGCTGGAGACCCAGTACTTC. As protein: CASSEEGLETQYF.

This chain connects TRBV5-1 to TRBJ2-7; 10 bases are a match to TRBD2. Germline V lookup: CDR1 SGHRS, CDR2 YFSETQ. Trimming removed 0 bases from V and 4 bases from J; junction bases left unmatched: 4. The CDR3 consists of 15 residues. The CDR3 is CASSLVCSGRYEQYF. Written as DNA, the CDR3 is TGCGCCAGCAGCTTGGTTTGTAGCGGGAGGTACGAGCAGTACTTC.

V gene TRBV5-4 combines with J gene TRBJ1-1; 9 bases map to TRBD1. The CDR3 spans 14 residues. The ends lost 3 bases at V and 6 bases at J; junction bases unmatched: 6. Germline V gene lookup returns CDR1 SGHNT and CDR2 YYREEE (reference sequence). CDR3 region: CASSWGQGGAEAFF. CDR3 coding DNA: TGTGCCAGCAGCTGGGGACAGGGAGGCGCTGAAGCTTTCTTT.

The rearrangement uses TRBV24-1 and TRBJ1-1; 10 nucleotides align to TRBD1. The J segment lost 8 bases and the V segment lost 7 bases, leaving 6 bases of the junction unmatched. CDR3 size: 13 residues. The germline V gene has CDR1 KGHDR and CDR2 SFDVKD. The CDR3 loop reads CATRGDRGREAFF. The DNA for the CDR3 is TGTGCCACCAGAGGGGACAGGGGTCGAGAAGCTTTCTTT.

In this sample, this clonotype turned up a few times. This rearrangement joins TRBV12-3 or TRBV12-4 to TRBJ2-5; D is possibly TRBD1 (5 bases). The CDR3 has 16 residues. The V gene lost 5 bases and the J gene lost 3 bases, with 19 bases spanning the gap. CDR3 amino acids: CASSPSGPGQEETQYF. DNA for the CDR3: TGTGCCAGCAGTCCCAGTGGTCCCGGACAAGAAGAGACCCAGTACTTC.

V and J are TRBV12-3 or TRBV12-4 and TRBJ2-1, with 7 nucleotides matching TRBD2. The CDR3 extends over 14 amino acids. Germline trimming cut 1 base from V and 8 bases from J; bases unmatched to any gene: 5. CDR3 sequence reads: CASSLEGRVHEQFF. DNA for the CDR3: TGTGCCAGCAGTTTAGAGGGGAGGGTACATGAGCAGTTCTTC.

In this sample, this clonotype turned up a few times. V and J are TRBV4-2 and TRBJ1-1; 10 nucleotides agree with TRBD1. Germline values: CDR1 LGHNA, CDR2 YNFKEQ. The CDR3 runs 18 residues. V dropped 0 bases and J dropped 3; count of bases not matched to a gene: 10. CDR3 residues: CASSQDSGRTGGDTEAFF. In nucleotides, the CDR3 is TGTGCCAGCAGCCAAGATAGCGGCCGGACAGGGGGGGACACTGAAGCTTTCTTT.

V gene TRBV20-1 combines with J gene TRBJ2-1; 12 bases agree with TRBD2. Per germline, CDR1 DFQATT and CDR2 SNEGSKA (reference sequence). CDR3 length: 12 amino acids. With V trimmed by 8 bases and J by 10 bases, 6 bases remained unmatched. CDR3 sequence: CSSGTSGYEQFF. DNA for the CDR3: TGCAGTTCCGGGACTAGCGGGTACGAGCAGTTCTTC.

V and J are TRBV7-9 and TRBJ2-5; 9 bases fit TRBD2. TRBJ2-4 explains the end of the DNA better; the J call may be wrong. CDR3 length: 19 residues. Germline-derived CDR1 and CDR2 are SEHNR and FQNEAQ (reference sequence). The CDR3 coding sequence is TGTGCCAGCAGCTTAAAGGGGCTAGCGGGGCCATTCGGTGGAAACATTCAGTACTTC. Its protein is CASSLKGLAGPFGGNIQYF.

This clonotype was counted a few times. CDR3 sequence: CAWSVTGPFYEQYF. Written as DNA, the CDR3 is TGTGCCTGGAGTGTCACGGGGCCTTTCTACGAGCAGTACTTC. The V gene is TRBV30, the J gene TRBJ2-7; perhaps D is TRBD1 or TRBD2 (5 bases each). CDR1 is GTSNPN and CDR2 is SVGIG in the germline V gene (reference sequence). The CDR3 totals 14 residues. The germline V and J ends were trimmed by 0 bases and 3 bases, with 12 bases remaining between them.

This chain connects TRBV5-1 to TRBJ2-1; the match to TRBD2 covers 9 bases. In germline, CDR1 is SGHRS, CDR2 YFSETQ. V shed 1 base, J shed 2 bases, and the junction held 7 bases outside the gene matches. The CDR3 contains 17 residues. The CDR3 region has the DNA TGCGCCAGCAGCTTGACAAATCTAGCGGGACCCTACAATGAGCAGTTCTTC. This codes for CASSLTNLAGPYNEQFF.

V gene TRBV6-1 combines with J gene TRBJ2-1, with 9 bases matching TRBD2. The end of the DNA fits TRBJ2-7 better, so the J call may be wrong. The CDR3 has 17 amino acids. CDR1 and CDR2 from the germline V gene are MNHNS and SASEGT. The DNA of the CDR3 is TGTGCCAGCAGTGCAGTAGGCGGGGGGGCTACCTACAATGAGCAGTACTTC. Its translation is CASSAVGGGATYNEQYF.

The V call is TRBV5-1, the J call TRBJ2-7; tentatively, D is TRBD2 (6 bases). Germline lookup yields CDR1 SGHRS and CDR2 YFSETQ. The CDR3 is made up of 18 amino acids. V was trimmed by 2 bases and J by 3 bases, leaving 24 bases between them. CDR3 region: CASSFAGRKHNSFYEQYF. DNA of the CDR3: TGCGCCAGCAGCTTCGCGGGGCGGAAACACAACTCATTCTACGAGCAGTACTTC.

DNA for the CDR3: TGTGCCAGCAGCTTACGGCGCAGGGAGAACATTCAGTACTTC. Protein sequence: CASSLRRRENIQYF. The chain is built from TRBV12-3 or TRBV12-4 and TRBJ2-4; D is perhaps TRBD1 or TRBD2 (5 bases each). The CDR3 sequence is 14 residues long. With 6 bases removed from V and 7 bases from J, the gap between germline ends came to 16 bases.

V usage is TRBV10-3 and J usage is TRBJ1-2; TRBD1 is a possible D gene (5 bases). CDR3 length equals 16 residues. Germline CDR1 and CDR2: ENHRY and SYGVKD. V lost 0 bases, J lost 2 bases, and 13 bases lay in between. For the CDR3, the DNA is TGTGCCATCAGTGAGTCGAAGTCCAGGGCGAACTATGGCTACACCTTC. This encodes CAISESKSRANYGYTF.

The genes are TRBV27 and TRBJ2-7; D is undetermined. The CDR3 runs to 14 residues. The germline CDR1 and CDR2 sequences are MNHEY and SMNVEV (reference sequence). V lost 3 bases and J lost 4, with 13 bases in between. CDR3 loop: CASSFMGNKYEQYF. The CDR3 DNA follows: TGTGCCAGCAGTTTCATGGGGAATAAGTACGAGCAGTACTTC.

The chain employs TRBV28 and TRBJ2-1, with D unclear. The CDR3 runs to 13 residues. The germline V and J ends were trimmed by 7 bases and 9 bases, with 16 bases remaining between them. CDR1 and CDR2 (germline): MDHEN, SYDVKM. DNA for the CDR3: TGTGCCAGCAATCGTCCCGAGTTGGGTGAGCAGTTCTTC. Protein: CASNRPELGEQFF.

A remark on this clonotype: A much larger clone sits a single nucleotide away, making a read error possible. The V gene is TRBV7-2, the J gene TRBJ1-2; TRBD1 aligns across 9 bases. Trimming removed 3 bases from V and 3 bases from J; junction bases left unmatched: 2. This CDR3 has 14 residues. From germline, CDR1 is SGHTA and CDR2 FQGNSA. The CDR3 is CASSFTGGYYGYTF. Here the CDR3 DNA reads TGTGCCAGCAGCTTTACAGGGGGCTACTATGGCTACACCTTC.

The chain is built from TRBV12-5 and TRBJ2-4, with D tentatively TRBD1 (5 bases). Trimming shortened V by 7 bases and J by 6 bases, and 10 bases separated the two germline ends. CDR1 is LGHNT, CDR2 FRNRAP, per germline. This CDR3 region has 12 residues. The CDR3 spells CASADDRNIQYF. Written as DNA, the CDR3 is TGTGCTAGTGCCGACGACAGAAACATTCAGTACTTC.

V gene TRBV3-1 combines with J gene TRBJ2-7, with 10 bases aligning to TRBD1. Judging by the DNA end, TRBJ2-4 fits better; the J call may be wrong. The CDR3 is 16 amino acids. Germline CDR1 is LGHDT and CDR2 is YNNKEL (reference sequence). Here the CDR3 DNA reads TGTGCCAGCAGCCAAGTTACCGACAGGGGGCGGTACATTCAGTACTTC. Translating it yields CASSQVTDRGRYIQYF.

A few counts support this clonotype. The genes are TRBV9 and TRBJ2-3, with TRBD2 matching 9 bases. V was clipped by 5 bases and J by 5 bases; unmatched bases: 9. The CDR3 sequence is 15 residues long. Germline loops: CDR1 SGDLS, CDR2 YYNGEE. The CDR3 DNA sequence: TGTGCCAGCAGTGATAGGGGACTAGCAGGAGATACGCAGTATTTT. Translating gives CASSDRGLAGDTQYF.